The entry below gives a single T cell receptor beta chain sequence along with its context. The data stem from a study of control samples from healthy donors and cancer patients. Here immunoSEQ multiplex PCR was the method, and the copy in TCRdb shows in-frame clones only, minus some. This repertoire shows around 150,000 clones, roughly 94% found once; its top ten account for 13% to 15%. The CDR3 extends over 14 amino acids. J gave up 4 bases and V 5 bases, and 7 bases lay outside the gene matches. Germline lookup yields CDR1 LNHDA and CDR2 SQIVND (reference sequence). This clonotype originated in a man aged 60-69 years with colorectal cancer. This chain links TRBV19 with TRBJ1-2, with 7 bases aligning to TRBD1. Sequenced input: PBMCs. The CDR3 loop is CASSPRQGTYGYTF. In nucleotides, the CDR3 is TGTGCCAGTAGTCCCCGACAGGGAACCTATGGCTACACCTTC.